The clone carrying this TCR beta chain was detected ten times or more. This record comes from a study of low-dose radiotherapy and immunotherapy resistance in tumors. Study as a whole: While receiving nivolumab 240 mg every two weeks, patients also received ipilimumab 1 mg/kg every six weeks, both intravenously.

The germline gives CDR1 DFQATT, CDR2 SNEGSKA (reference sequence). Trimming left V 0 bases short and J 2 bases short, with 13 bases between. The CDR3 length is 16 residues. Time point of the sample: before trial treatment. Nivolumab, ipilimumab, aspirin, low-dose cyclophosphamide and low-dose radiotherapy were given to donors. The presence of advanced solid tumors lacking tumor-infiltrating lymphocytes characterized eligible patients. Gene-specific TRAV and TRBV primers were used for first-strand cDNA, covering alpha and beta chains. Amplification of TCRs used a constant-region primer and V-primer adapter for around 18 PCR cycles. The authors amplified isolated mRNA by in vitro transcription. TCRdb recomputed calls from the reads with MiXCR, one row per CDR3 protein. The sample contains 55,000 to 70,000 distinct CDR3 sequences, less than 25% of which appear only once.

The V call is TRBV20-1, the J call TRBJ1-4; tentatively, D is TRBD1 (5 bases). The clonotype originates from a male donor with prostate cancer. The starting material was PBMCs, obtained before treatment. In DNA, the CDR3 is TGCAGTGCTAGAGATAGGGGCCGGAGGACTAATGAAAAACTGTTTTTT. Translated: CSARDRGRRTNEKLFF.